Listed below are T cell receptor beta chains from one sample, sequenced in a study of blood T cells in healthy people across ages. TCRdb itself ran the 5' RACE reads through MiXCR, one entry per CDR3 protein. The sample includes 750,000 or so distinct CDR3 sequences, roughly 25% seen only once; the top ten take roughly a tenth. The data were also submitted as part of a second study, on T cells of mothers and their children.

Source material: blood. The receptors originated from a boy between 5 and 17 years old in good health. The CDR3 runs from the conserved cysteine through the conserved F or W. The order of the fields is V gene, clone size, D gene, J gene, CDR3 DNA, CDR3 protein. The D gene is left open where the match is weak. Expanded clones are given a class, and other clones once, few, many or no size at all.

>TRBV7-2|few|-|TRBJ2-5
TGTGCCAGCAGCTCCCGTTCCAGAGACCAAGAGACCCAGTACTTC
CASSSRSRDQETQYF
>TRBV7-2|-|TRBD2|TRBJ2-3
TGTGCCAGCAACTTGCTAGCCGGGGGGACAGATACGCAGTATTTT
CASNLLAGGTDTQYF
>TRBV20-1|-|-|TRBJ2-7
TGCAGTGCTAGAGCGGACATGCGCCTGGAGCAGTACTTC
CSARADMRLEQYF
>TRBV12-3/TRBV12-4|-|TRBD1|TRBJ2-7
TGTGCCAGCAGTTGGGACAGGGCATACGAGCAGTACTTC
CASSWDRAYEQYF
>TRBV12-3/TRBV12-4|many|TRBD1|TRBJ2-1
TGTGCCAGCAGCTTACAGGGGCCCTACAATGAGCAGTTCTTC
CASSLQGPYNEQFF
>TRBV9|few|-|TRBJ2-7
TGTGCCAGCAGCGTCGGGGACGCCGGAATCTACGAGCAGTACTTC
CASSVGDAGIYEQYF
>TRBV7-9|-|TRBD2|TRBJ2-5
TGTGCCAGCAGCCCCCAGACTAGCGGGAATGTACAGACCCAGTACTTC
CASSPQTSGNVQTQYF
>TRBV20-1|-|TRBD2|TRBJ2-3
TGCAGTACCGTCAACGGGGGGGCCAGAGATACGCAGTATTTT
CSTVNGGARDTQYF
>TRBV4-1|few|-|TRBJ1-1
TGCGCCAGCAGCCAAGGGACTCGCACTGAAGCTTTCTTT
CASSQGTRTEAFF
>TRBV3-1|once|TRBD2|TRBJ2-5
TGTGCCAGCAGCCGACGGACTAGCGGGGGAGAAGAGACCCAGTACTTC
CASSRRTSGGEETQYF
>TRBV20-1|once|-|TRBJ1-2
TGCAGTGCGTACAGGGATTACTATGGCTACACCTTC
CSAYRDYYGYTF
>TRBV6-2/TRBV6-3|few|-|TRBJ2-2
TGTGCCAGCAGTTACTCCACAGGGTACTTCGGGGAGCTGTTTTTT
CASSYSTGYFGELFF
>TRBV6-6|-|TRBD2|TRBJ2-3
TGTGCCACCTGGCGGGGGGCCTACGCGCAGTATTTT
CATWRGAYAQYF
>TRBV11-2|-|TRBD1|TRBJ2-1
TGTGCCAGCAGCTTAGATAGGACAGGATACAATGAGCAGTTCTTC
CASSLDRTGYNEQFF
>TRBV7-9|-|TRBD1|TRBJ1-5
TGTGCCAGCAGCTTAGAACAGGGGGCAGATCAGCCCCAGCATTTT
CASSLEQGADQPQHF
>TRBV5-6|few|-|TRBJ2-2
TGTGCCAGCAGAGGCGACAGATACACCGGGGAGCTGTTTTTT
CASRGDRYTGELFF
>TRBV29-1|-|TRBD2|TRBJ2-1
TGCAGCGTTCGGAGACGGCTAGCGGGAGAAGGTGAGCAGTTCTTC
CSVRRRLAGEGEQFF
>TRBV5-5|-|TRBD1|TRBJ1-1
TGTGCCAGCAGCCCCCGACAGGGTGAGATGAACACTGAAGCTTTCTTT
CASSPRQGEMNTEAFF
>TRBV2|-|TRBD1|TRBJ1-2
TGTGCCAGCAGTCAGCCCTTGACAGGGAAGTATGGCTACACCTTC
CASSQPLTGKYGYTF
>TRBV11-2|few|-|TRBJ2-7
TGTGCCAGCAGCCCCGACATAAGTGGCTACGAGCAGTACTTC
CASSPDISGYEQYF
>TRBV2|-|-|TRBJ2-2
TGTGCCAGCAGTGAAGTACAGGACAAGATAAACACCGGGGAGCTGTTTTTT
CASSEVQDKINTGELFF
>TRBV27|-|TRBD1|TRBJ1-2
TGTGCCAGCAGTTTTGGGGACAGGGGAGGCGGCTATGGCTACACCTTC
CASSFGDRGGGYGYTF
>TRBV13|-|-|TRBJ1-1
TGTGCCAGCAGCCCCAACGGGGGGCCGACTATGAACACTGAAGCTTTCTTT
CASSPNGGPTMNTEAFF
>TRBV12-3/TRBV12-4|few|TRBD2|TRBJ2-1
TGTGCCAGCAGTTTAGCCCTAGCGGGAGATGAGCAGTTCTTC
CASSLALAGDEQFF
>TRBV4-1|-|TRBD2|TRBJ2-1
TGCGCCAGCAGCCCCTGGACTAGCGGGGGAAATGAGCAGTTCTTC
CASSPWTSGGNEQFF
>TRBV29-1|many|-|TRBJ2-7
TGCAGCGTGGGACTCCTAACTTCCTACGAGCAGTACTTC
CSVGLLTSYEQYF
>TRBV7-2|-|-|TRBJ1-2
TGTGCCAGCAGCTTTACGCTGGACGGCGGAGGCTACACCTTC
CASSFTLDGGGYTF
>TRBV3-1|few|-|TRBJ2-1
TGTGCCAGCAGCCAACTCCCCCGGGCGGAGAGCTCCTACAATGAGCAGTTCTTC
CASSQLPRAESSYNEQFF
>TRBV28|-|-|TRBJ2-7
TGTGCCAGCTATGACCGGGATAACTACGAGCAGTACTTC
CASYDRDNYEQYF
>TRBV5-1|-|TRBD1|TRBJ2-1
TGCGCCAGCGCGGGACAGGGGGCATACAATGAGCAGTTCTTC
CASAGQGAYNEQFF
>TRBV18|-|TRBD1|TRBJ1-4
TGTGCCAGCTCACCACCTTTGACAGGGGGTAATGAAAAACTGTTTTTT
CASSPPLTGGNEKLFF